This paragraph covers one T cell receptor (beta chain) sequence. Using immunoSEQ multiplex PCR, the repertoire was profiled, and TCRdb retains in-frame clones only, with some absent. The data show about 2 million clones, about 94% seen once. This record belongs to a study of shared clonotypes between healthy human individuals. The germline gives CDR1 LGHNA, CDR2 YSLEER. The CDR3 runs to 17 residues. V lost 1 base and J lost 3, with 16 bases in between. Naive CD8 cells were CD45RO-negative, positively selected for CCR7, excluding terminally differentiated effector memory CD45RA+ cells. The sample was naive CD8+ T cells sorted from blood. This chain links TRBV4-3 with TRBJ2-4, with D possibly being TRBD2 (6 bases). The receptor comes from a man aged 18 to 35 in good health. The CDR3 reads CASSQGWGAEGKNIQYF. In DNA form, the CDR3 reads TGCGCCAGCAGCCAAGGTTGGGGAGCGGAGGGCAAAAACATTCAGTACTTC.